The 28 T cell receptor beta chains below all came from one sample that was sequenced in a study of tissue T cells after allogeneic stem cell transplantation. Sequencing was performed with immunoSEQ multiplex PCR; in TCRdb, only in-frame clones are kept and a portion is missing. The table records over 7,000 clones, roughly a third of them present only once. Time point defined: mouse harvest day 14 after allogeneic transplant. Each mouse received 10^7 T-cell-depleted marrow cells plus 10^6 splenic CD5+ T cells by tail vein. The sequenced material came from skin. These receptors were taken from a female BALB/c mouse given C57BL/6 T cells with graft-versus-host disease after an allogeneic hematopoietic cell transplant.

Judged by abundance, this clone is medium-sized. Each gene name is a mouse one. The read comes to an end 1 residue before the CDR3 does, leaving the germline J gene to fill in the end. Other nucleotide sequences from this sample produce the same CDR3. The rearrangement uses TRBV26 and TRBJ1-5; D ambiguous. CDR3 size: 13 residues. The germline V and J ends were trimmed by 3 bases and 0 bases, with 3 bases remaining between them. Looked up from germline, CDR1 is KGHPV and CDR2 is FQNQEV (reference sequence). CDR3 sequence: CASSLGNNQAPLF. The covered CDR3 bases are TGTGCCAGCAGTCTTGGTAACAACCAGGCTCCGCTT.

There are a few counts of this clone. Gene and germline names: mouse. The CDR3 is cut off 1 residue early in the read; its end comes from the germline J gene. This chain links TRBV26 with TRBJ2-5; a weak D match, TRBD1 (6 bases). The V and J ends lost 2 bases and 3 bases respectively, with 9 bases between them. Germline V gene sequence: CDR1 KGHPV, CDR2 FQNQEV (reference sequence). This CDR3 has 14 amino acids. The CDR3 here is CASSLPGQQDTQYF. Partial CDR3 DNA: TGTGCCAGCAGTCTGCCGGGACAACAAGACACCCAGTAC.

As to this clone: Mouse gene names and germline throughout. CDR3 residues: CASSLYSSYEQYF. Partial CDR3 DNA: TGTGCCAGCAGTCTGTACAGCTCCTATGAACAGTAC. V gene TRBV24 combines with J gene TRBJ2-7; no clear D gene. The sequence runs out 1 residue before the end of the CDR3; the remainder is reconstructed from the germline J gene. CDR3 length equals 13 residues. From germline, CDR1 is KGHTA and CDR2 FRNEEI. Trimming removed 0 bases at V and 0 bases at J, with 3 bases between.

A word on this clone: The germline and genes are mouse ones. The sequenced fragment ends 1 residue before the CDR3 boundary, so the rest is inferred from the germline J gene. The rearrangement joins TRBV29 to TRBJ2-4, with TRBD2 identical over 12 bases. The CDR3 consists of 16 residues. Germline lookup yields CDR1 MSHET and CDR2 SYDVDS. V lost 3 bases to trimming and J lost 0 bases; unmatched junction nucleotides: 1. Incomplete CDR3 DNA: TGTGCTAGCAGTTTGGGACTGGGGGGTAGTCAAAACACCTTGTAC. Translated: CASSLGLGGSQNTLY. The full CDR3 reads CASSLGLGGSQNTLYF.

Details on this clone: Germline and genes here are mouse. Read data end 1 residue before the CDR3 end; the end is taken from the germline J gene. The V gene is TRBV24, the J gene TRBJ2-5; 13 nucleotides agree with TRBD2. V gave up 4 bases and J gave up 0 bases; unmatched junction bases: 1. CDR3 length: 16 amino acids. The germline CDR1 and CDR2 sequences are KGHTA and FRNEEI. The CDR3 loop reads CASSRDWGGNQDTQYF. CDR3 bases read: TGTGCCAGCAGTCGGGACTGGGGGGGAAACCAAGACACCCAGTAC.

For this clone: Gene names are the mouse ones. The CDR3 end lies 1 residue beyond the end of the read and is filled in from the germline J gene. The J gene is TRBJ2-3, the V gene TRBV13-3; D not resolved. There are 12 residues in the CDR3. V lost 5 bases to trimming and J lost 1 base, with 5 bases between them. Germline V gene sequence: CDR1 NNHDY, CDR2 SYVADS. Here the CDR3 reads CASRDRAETLYF. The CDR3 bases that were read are TGTGCCAGCAGGGACCGTGCAGAAACGCTGTAT.

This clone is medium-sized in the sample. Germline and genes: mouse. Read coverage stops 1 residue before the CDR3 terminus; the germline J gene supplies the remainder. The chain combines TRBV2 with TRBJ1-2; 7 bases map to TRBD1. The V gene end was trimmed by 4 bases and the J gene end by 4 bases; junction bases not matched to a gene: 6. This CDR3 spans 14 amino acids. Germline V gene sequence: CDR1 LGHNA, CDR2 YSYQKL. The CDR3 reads CASSRDREGSDYTF. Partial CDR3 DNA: TGTGCCAGCAGCCGAGACAGGGAAGGCTCCGACTACACC. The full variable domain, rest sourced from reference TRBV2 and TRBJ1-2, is DPKIIQKPKYLVAVTGSEKILICEQYLGHNAMYWYRQSAKKPLEFMFSYSYQKLMDNQTASSRFQPQSSKKNHLDLQITALKPDDSATYFCASSRDREGSDYTFGSGTRLLVI.

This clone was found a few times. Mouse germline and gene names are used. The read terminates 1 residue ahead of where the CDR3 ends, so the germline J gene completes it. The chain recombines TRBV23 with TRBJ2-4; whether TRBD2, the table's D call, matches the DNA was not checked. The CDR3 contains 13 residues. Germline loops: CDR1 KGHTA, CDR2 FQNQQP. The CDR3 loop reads CSSSVLSQNTLYF. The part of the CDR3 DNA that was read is TGCTCCAGCAGTGTACTTAGTCAAAACACCTTGTAC.

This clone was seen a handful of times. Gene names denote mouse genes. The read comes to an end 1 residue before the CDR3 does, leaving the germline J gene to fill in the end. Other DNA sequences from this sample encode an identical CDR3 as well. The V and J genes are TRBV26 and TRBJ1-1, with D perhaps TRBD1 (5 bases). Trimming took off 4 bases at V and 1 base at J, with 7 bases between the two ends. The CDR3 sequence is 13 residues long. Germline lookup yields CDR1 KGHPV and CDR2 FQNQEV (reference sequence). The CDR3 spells CASSPQGNTEVFF. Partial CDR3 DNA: TGTGCCAGCAGTCCTCAGGGAAACACAGAAGTCTTC. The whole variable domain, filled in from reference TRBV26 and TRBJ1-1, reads NSKVIQTPRYLVKGQGQKAKMRCIPEKGHPVVFWYQQNKNNEFKFLINFQNQEVLQQIDMTEKRFSAECPSNSPCSLEIQSSEAGDSALYLCASSPQGNTEVFFGKGTRLTVV.

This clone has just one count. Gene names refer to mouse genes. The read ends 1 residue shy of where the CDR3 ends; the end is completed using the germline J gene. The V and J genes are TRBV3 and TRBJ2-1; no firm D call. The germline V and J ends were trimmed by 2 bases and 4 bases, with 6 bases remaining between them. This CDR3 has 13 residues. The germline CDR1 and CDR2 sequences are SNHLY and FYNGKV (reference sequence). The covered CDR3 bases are TGTGCCAGCAGCTTAACCCAATATGCTGAGCAGTTC. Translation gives CASSLTQYAEQF. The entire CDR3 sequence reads CASSLTQYAEQFF.

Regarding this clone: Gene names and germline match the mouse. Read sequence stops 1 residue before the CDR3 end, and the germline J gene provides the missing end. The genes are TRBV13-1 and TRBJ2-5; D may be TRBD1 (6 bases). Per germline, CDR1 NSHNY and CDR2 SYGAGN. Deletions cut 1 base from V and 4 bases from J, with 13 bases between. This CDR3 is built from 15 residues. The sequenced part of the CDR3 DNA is TGTGCCAGCAGTGATAGGGCAGGGGAAGAAGACACCCAGTAC. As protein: CASSDRAGEEDTQY. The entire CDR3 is CASSDRAGEEDTQYF.

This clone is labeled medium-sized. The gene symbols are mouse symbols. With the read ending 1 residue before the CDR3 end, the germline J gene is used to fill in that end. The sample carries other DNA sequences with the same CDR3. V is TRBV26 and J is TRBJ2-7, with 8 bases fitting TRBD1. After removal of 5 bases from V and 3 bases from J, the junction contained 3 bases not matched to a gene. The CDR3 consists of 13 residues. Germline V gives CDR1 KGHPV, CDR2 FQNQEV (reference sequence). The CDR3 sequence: CASSSGQGYEQYF. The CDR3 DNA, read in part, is TGTGCCAGCAGTTCCGGACAGGGCTATGAACAGTAC.

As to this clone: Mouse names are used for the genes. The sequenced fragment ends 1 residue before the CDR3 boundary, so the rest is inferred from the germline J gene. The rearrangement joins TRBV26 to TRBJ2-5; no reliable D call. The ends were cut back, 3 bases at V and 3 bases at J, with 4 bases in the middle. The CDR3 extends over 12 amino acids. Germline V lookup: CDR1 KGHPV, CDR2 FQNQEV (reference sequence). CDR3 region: CASSLHQDTQYF. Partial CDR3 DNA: TGTGCCAGCAGTCTTCATCAAGACACCCAGTAC.

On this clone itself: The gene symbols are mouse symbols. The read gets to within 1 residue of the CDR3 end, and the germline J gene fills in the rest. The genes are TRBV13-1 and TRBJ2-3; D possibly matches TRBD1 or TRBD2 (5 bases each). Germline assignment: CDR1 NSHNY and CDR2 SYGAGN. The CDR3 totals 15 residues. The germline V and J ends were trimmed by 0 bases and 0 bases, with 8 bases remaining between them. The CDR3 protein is CASSDVGLSAETLYF. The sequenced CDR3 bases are TGTGCCAGCAGTGATGTGGGGCTTAGTGCAGAAACGCTGTAT.

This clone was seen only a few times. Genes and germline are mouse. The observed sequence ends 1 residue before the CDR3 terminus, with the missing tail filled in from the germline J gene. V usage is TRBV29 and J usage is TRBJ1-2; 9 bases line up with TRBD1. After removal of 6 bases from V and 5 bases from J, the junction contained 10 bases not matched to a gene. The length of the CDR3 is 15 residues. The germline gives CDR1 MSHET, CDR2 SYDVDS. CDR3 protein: CASRGDREQGSDYTF. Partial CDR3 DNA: TGTGCTAGCAGGGGGGACAGGGAGCAAGGGTCCGACTACACC.

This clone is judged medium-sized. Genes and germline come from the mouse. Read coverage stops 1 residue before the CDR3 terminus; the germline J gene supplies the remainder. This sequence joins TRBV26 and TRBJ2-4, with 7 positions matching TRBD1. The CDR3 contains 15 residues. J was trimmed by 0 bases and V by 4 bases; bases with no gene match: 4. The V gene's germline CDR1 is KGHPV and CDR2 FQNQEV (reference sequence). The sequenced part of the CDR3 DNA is TGTGCCAGCAGTCGACAGGGTGGGAGTCAAAACACCTTGTAC. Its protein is CASSRQGGSQNTLY. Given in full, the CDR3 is CASSRQGGSQNTLYF.

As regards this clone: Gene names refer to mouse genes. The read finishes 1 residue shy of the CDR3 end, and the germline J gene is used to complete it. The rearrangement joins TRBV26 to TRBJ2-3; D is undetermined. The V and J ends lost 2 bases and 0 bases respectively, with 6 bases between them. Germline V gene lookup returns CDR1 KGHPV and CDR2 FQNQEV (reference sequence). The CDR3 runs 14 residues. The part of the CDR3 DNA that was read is TGTGCCAGCAGTCTGACAGTAAGTGCAGAAACGCTGTAT. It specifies CASSLTVSAETLY. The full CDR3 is CASSLTVSAETLYF. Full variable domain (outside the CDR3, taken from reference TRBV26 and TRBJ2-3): NSKVIQTPRYLVKGQGQKAKMRCIPEKGHPVVFWYQQNKNNEFKFLINFQNQEVLQQIDMTEKRFSAECPSNSPCSLEIQSSEAGDSALYLCASSLTVSAETLYFGSGTRLTVL.

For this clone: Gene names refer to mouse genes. The CDR3 loop is CASSIAEGGEVFF. The sequenced CDR3 bases are TGTGCCAGCAGTATAGCTGAGGGTGGGGAAGTCTTC. J is TRBJ1-1 and V is TRBV19, with unresolved D. The missing CDR3 end, 1 residue past where the read stops, is filled in from the germline J gene. Germline V lookup: CDR1 FNHDT, CDR2 SITEND (reference sequence). V was pared by 0 bases and J by 8 bases, with 11 bases between. The CDR3 is 13 amino acids.

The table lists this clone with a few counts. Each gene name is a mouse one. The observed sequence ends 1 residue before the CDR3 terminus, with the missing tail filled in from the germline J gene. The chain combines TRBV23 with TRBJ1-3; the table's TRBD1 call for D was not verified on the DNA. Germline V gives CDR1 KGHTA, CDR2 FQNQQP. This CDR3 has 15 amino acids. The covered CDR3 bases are TGCTCCAGCAGTCAAGGACAGGGGGCGGGAAATACGCTCTAT. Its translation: CSSSQGQGAGNTLY. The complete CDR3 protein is CSSSQGQGAGNTLYF.

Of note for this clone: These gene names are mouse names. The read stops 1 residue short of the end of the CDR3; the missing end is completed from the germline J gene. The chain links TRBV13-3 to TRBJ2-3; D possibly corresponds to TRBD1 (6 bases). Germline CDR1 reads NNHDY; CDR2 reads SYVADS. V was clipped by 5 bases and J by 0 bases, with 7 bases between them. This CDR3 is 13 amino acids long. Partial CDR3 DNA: TGTGCCAGCAGACAGGGTAGTGCAGAAACGCTGTAT. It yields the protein CASRQGSAETLY. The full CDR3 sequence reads CASRQGSAETLYF.

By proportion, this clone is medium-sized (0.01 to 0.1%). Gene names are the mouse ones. CDR3 loop: CASSPVLYAEQFF. CDR3 DNA, as far as it was read: TGTGCCAGCAGTCCAGTACTCTATGCTGAGCAGTTC. The rearrangement joins TRBV26 to TRBJ2-1; D is unresolved. The read comes to an end 1 residue before the CDR3 does, leaving the germline J gene to fill in the end. The CDR3 length is 13 residues. Trimming removed 4 bases from V and 3 bases from J, with 7 bases in between. Germline CDR1 reads KGHPV; CDR2 reads FQNQEV (reference sequence).

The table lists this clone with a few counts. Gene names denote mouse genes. The CDR3 spells CASSRDRDSPLYF. The DNA read from the CDR3 is TGTGCCAGCAGTCGGGACCGGGATTCGCCCCTCTAC. This chain joins TRBV26 and TRBJ1-6; D might be TRBD1 (5 bases). The sequence runs out 1 residue before the end of the CDR3; the remainder is reconstructed from the germline J gene. TRBJ1-6 is an open reading frame whose function is uncertain. This CDR3 comprises 13 residues. CDR1 is KGHPV, CDR2 FQNQEV, per germline (reference sequence). Trimming removed 4 bases at V and 8 bases at J, with 9 bases between.

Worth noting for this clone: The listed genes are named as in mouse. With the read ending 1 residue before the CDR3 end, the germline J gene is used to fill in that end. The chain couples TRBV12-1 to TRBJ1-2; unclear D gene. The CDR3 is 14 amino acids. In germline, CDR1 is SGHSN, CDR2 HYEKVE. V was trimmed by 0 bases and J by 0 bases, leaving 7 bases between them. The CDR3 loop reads CASSLVTANSDYTF. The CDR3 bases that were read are TGTGCCAGCTCTCTCGTAACTGCAAACTCCGACTACACC.

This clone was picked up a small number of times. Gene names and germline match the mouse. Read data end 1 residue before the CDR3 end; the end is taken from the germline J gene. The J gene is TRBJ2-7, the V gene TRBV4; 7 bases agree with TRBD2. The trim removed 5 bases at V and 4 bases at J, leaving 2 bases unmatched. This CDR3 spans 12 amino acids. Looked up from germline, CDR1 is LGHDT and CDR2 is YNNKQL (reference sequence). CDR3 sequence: CASSPWGYEQYF. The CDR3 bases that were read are TGTGCCAGCAGCCCCTGGGGGTATGAACAGTAC.

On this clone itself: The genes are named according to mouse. CDR3 DNA (partial): TGTGCCTGGAGTCTAGGGACAGGTTCTAGTGCAGAAACGCTGTAT. Protein sequence: CAWSLGTGSSAETLY. The full CDR3 is CAWSLGTGSSAETLYF. This chain connects TRBV31 to TRBJ2-3; 8 positions match TRBD1. The DNA ends 1 residue before the CDR3 does, and the rest of the CDR3 is filled in from the germline J gene. This CDR3 has 16 residues. CDR1 is GKSSPN and CDR2 is SITVG in the germline V gene. V gave up 0 bases and J gave up 0 bases; unmatched junction bases: 5. Full variable domain (missing parts from reference TRBV31 and TRBJ2-3): AQTIHQWPVAEIKAVGSPLSLGCTIKGKSSPNLYWYWQATGGTLQQLFYSITVGQVESVVQLNLSASRPKDDQFILSTEKLLLSHSGFYLCAWSLGTGSSAETLYFGSGTRLTVL.

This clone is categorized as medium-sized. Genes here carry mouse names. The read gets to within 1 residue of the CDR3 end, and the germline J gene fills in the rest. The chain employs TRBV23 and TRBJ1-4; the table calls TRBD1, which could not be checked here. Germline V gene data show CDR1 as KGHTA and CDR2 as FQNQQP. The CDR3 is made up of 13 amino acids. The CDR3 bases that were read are TGCTCCAGCACCAGCATTTCCAACGAAAGATTATTT. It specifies CSSTSISNERLF. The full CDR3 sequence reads CSSTSISNERLFF.

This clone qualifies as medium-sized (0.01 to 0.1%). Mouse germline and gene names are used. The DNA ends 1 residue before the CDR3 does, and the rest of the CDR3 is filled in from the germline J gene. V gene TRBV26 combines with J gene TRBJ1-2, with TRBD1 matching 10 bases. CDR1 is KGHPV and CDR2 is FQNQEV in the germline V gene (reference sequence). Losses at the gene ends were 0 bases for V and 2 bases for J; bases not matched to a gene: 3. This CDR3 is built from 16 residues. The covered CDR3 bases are TGTGCCAGCAGTCTGTCACCGGGACAGGGGAACTCCGACTACACC. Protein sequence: CASSLSPGQGNSDYT. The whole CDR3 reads CASSLSPGQGNSDYTF.

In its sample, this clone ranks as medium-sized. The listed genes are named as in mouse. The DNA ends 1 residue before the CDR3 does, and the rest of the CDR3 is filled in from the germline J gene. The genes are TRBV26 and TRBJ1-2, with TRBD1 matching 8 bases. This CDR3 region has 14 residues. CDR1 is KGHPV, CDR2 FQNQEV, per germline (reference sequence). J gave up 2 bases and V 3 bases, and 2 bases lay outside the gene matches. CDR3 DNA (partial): TGTGCCAGCAGTCTCGCAGGGGGCAACTCCGACTACACC. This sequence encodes CASSLAGGNSDYT. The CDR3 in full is CASSLAGGNSDYTF.